This TCR beta chain was sequenced in a study of T cells in localized non-small cell lung cancer. Repertoires were generated with immunoSEQ multiplex PCR, while TCRdb's copy carries only in-frame clones and drops some. Counted here are approximately 22,000 clones, around 85% occurring once; the ten biggest clones make up over 20%. Whole-study findings and limits: Owing to sequencing of a solitary tumor region, heterogeneity cannot be discounted. Clonality peaked in uninvolved adjacent lung rather than tumor.

About this clone: Its matching antigen is unknown.

Germline CDR1 and CDR2: SNHLY and FYNNEI. V dropped 5 bases and J dropped 0 bases, with 10 bases sitting between them. The CDR3 consists of 14 residues. The material sequenced was PBMCs, taken before any cancer treatment. The chain couples TRBV2 to TRBJ1-2, with a weak D call TRBD1 (5 bases). The TCR was taken from a man between 35 and 75 years old with stage II squamous cell lung carcinoma. The DNA for the CDR3 is TGTGCCAGCAGTAACAGGAGAACTAACTATGGCTACACCTTC. It specifies CASSNRRTNYGYTF. Supplemented by reference TRBV2 and TRBJ1-2, the full variable domain reads EPEVTQTPSHQVTQMGQEVILRCVPISNHLYFYWYRQILGQKVEFLVSFYNNEISEKSEIFDDQFSVERPDGSNFTLKIRSTKLEDSAMYFCASSNRRTNYGYTFGSGTRLTVV.